The clone carrying this TCR beta chain was detected a few times. These data are taken from a study of shared clonotypes between healthy human individuals. The CDR3 length is 14 residues. V trimming: 1 base; J trimming: 3 bases; junction bases outside the gene matches: 3. Germline CDR1 SQVTM, CDR2 ANQGSEA. It was across several immunoSEQ plates that each subset's genomic DNA was evenly split. TCRdb's table, derived via immunoSEQ multiplex PCR, lists solely in-frame clones and lacks some. In the table there are 1,100,000 or so clones, around 78% of which are singletons. Sequenced material: memory CD4+ T cells from PBMCs. The subset was: CD45RA-negative fraction. This TCR came from a man younger than 35 in good health. Some clones in this sample may be carry-over from other donors' samples. V usage is TRBV29-1 and J usage is TRBJ2-3, with TRBD2 identical over 8 bases. The CDR3 region is CSVEGGRRTDTQYF. In DNA, the CDR3 is TGCAGCGTTGAAGGCGGGAGGAGGACAGATACGCAGTATTTT.